The subject of this entry is one T cell receptor (beta chain). Researchers ran the assay at a deep level. Sorted-subset replicate PCRs used 150 to 200 ng of genomic DNA. This amount corresponded to approximately 30,000 T cell genomes. Method: immunoSEQ multiplex PCR; TCRdb's copy keeps in-frame clones and lacks some. Here the sample spans some 1,600,000 clones, 95% to 99% being singletons. This entry comes from a study of shared clonotypes between healthy human individuals. Trimming at V came to 1 base and at J to 1 base, leaving 7 bases not matched to a gene. Germline V lookup: CDR1 SEHNR, CDR2 FQNEAQ (reference sequence). The CDR3 totals 17 residues.

The rearrangement links TRBV7-9 to TRBJ2-7, with TRBD2 matching over 10 bases. The sequenced material came from naive CD4+ T cells sorted from blood. Indicated subset: CD45RA+ positively selected. The sequence was collected from a man aged 25 to 40 in good health. The CDR3 sequence: CASSLGPLAGTSYEQYF. CDR3 sequence (DNA): TGTGCCAGCAGCTTAGGGCCACTAGCGGGGACGTCCTACGAGCAGTACTTC.